This TCR beta chain was sequenced for a study of glioma-infiltrating T cells. The germline V gene has CDR1 SGHDN and CDR2 FVKESK. The CDR3 spans 15 residues. The V segment lost 6 bases and the J segment 0 bases; nucleotides outside the gene matches: 8. Regarding the study as a whole: Non-neoplastic patients had below-expected tissue-blood divergence, while all gliomas exceeded expectation. CDR3 overlap between tissue and blood was very small.

Notes on this clonotype: Its matching antigen is unknown.

Amplification of TCR alpha and beta CDR3 regions from RNA used iRepertoire nested multiplex PCR. Tissue mRNA or PBMC total RNA, roughly 100-400 ng, went into one-step reverse transcription and amplification. Each CDR3 protein gets one entry after TCRdb re-called the multiplex PCR reads with MiXCR. The table has fewer than 250,000 distinct CDR3 sequences, over 25% seen once. Sequenced: glioma tissue, nonneoplastic brain tissue, or PBMCs (not recorded which). This clonotype originated in a human donor with low-grade glioma or glioblastoma, undergoing nonglioma brain surgery, or in good health (not recorded which). The J gene is TRBJ2-7, the V gene TRBV14; the match to TRBD2 covers 7 bases. The CDR3 sequence: CASSQSGTISYEQYF. As DNA, the CDR3 is TGTGCCAGCAGTCAATCCGGGACTATCTCCTACGAGCAGTACTTC.